The 15 T cell receptor beta chains reported below all come from one sample, sequenced in a study of cytomegalovirus exposure and HLA in healthy donors. The PCR made use of 60 Vbeta and 13 Jbeta primers. The table came from immunoSEQ multiplex PCR; TCRdb's copy has only in-frame clones and leaves some out. This table has about 160,000 clones, around 72% appearing once. Sequenced sample: PBMCs. The receptors originated from a middle-aged man in good health and CMV-seronegative.

This clone was found once. This chain links TRBV29-1 with TRBJ2-2, with D maybe TRBD1 (6 bases). CDR3 size: 12 residues. V was shortened by 7 bases and J by 6 bases, with 12 bases between the two germline ends. CDR1 SQVTM and CDR2 ANQGSEA come from the germline V gene. CDR3 amino acids: CSASRGSGELFF. In nucleotides, the CDR3 is TGCAGCGCATCCAGGGGCTCCGGGGAGCTGTTTTTT.

The chain recombines TRBV2 with TRBJ1-2; D call uncertain. The CDR3 contains 13 residues. Trimming pared 10 bases from V and 1 base from J, leaving 13 bases between. Per the germline V gene, CDR1 is SNHLY and CDR2 is FYNNEI. CDR3 DNA sequence: TGTGCCAACTTACAGCTTTTTAACTATGGCTACACCTTC. It translates to CANLQLFNYGYTF.

The chain is built from TRBV7-3 and TRBJ2-5; 8 bases fit TRBD2. Trimming removed 5 bases from V and 5 bases from J; junction bases left unmatched: 13. Per the germline V gene, CDR1 is SGHTA and CDR2 is FQGTGA. The length of the CDR3 is 16 residues. CDR3 amino acids: CASSPRGSGVAETQYF. The CDR3 region has the DNA TGTGCCAGCAGCCCCCGTGGTAGCGGGGTTGCGGAGACCCAGTACTTC.

This sequence joins TRBV6-5 and TRBJ1-1, with D unclear. Germline CDR1 MNHEY, CDR2 SVGAGI. Trimming stripped 0 bases from V and 2 bases from J, with 10 bases between. This CDR3 comprises 15 residues. This CDR3 is CASSYSELTNTEAFF. For the CDR3, the DNA is TGTGCCAGCAGTTACTCGGAGCTAACAAACACTGAAGCTTTCTTT.

This clone was seen a few times. The CDR3, as DNA: TGTGCCAGCAGTAAACAGGGGATCCTTGAAGCTTTCTTT. Translated: CASSKQGILEAFF. The J gene is TRBJ1-1, the V gene TRBV6-1; 7 positions agree with TRBD1. From germline, CDR1 is MNHNS and CDR2 SASEGT. This CDR3 is 13 amino acids long. With 5 bases clipped from V and 7 bases from J, the junction kept 7 bases outside the gene matches.

The V call is TRBV7-9, the J call TRBJ1-1; D is uncertain. V was clipped by 3 bases and J by 1 base, with 15 bases between them. Germline V gene lookup returns CDR1 SEHNR and CDR2 FQNEAQ (reference sequence). This CDR3 has 16 amino acids. In nucleotides, the CDR3 is TGTGCCAGCAGCTTGGGTATGACGGCAGGGAACACTGAAGCTTTCTTT. Translating it yields CASSLGMTAGNTEAFF.

This clone has just one count. This rearrangement joins TRBV4-2 to TRBJ1-3, with a possible D match to TRBD1 (5 bases). Germline V gene sequence: CDR1 LGHNA, CDR2 YNFKEQ. The CDR3 totals 17 residues. V was shortened by 0 bases and J by 1 base, with 13 bases between the two germline ends. The CDR3 sequence: CASSQENLRVSGNTIYF. The CDR3 coding sequence is TGTGCCAGCAGCCAAGAGAACCTCAGGGTTTCTGGAAACACCATATATTTT.

The rearrangement uses TRBV7-9 and TRBJ1-1; 8 positions match TRBD1. The V gene's germline CDR1 is SEHNR and CDR2 FQNEAQ (reference sequence). This CDR3 comprises 18 residues. V was pared by 4 bases and J by 0 bases, with 13 bases of the junction left unmatched. The CDR3 is CASSSVTGDRSVNTEAFF. CDR3 sequence (DNA): TGTGCCAGCAGCTCGGTGACAGGGGATAGGAGCGTGAACACTGAAGCTTTCTTT.

This clone was seen a handful of times. This chain uses TRBV5-6 with TRBJ1-4, with TRBD1 matching over 9 bases. Germline loops: CDR1 SGHDT, CDR2 YYEEEE. This CDR3 is built from 15 residues. V trimming: 1 base; J trimming: 4 bases; junction bases outside the gene matches: 2. The CDR3 DNA reads as TGTGCCAGCAGCTTGATGGGACAGGGTAATGAAAAACTGTTTTTT. Translation gives CASSLMGQGNEKLFF.

Only a few counts were recorded for this clone. The rearrangement uses TRBV10-1 and TRBJ2-3; D may be TRBD2 (5 bases). This CDR3 comprises 15 residues. Germline V gene lookup returns CDR1 WNHNN and CDR2 SYGVQD (reference sequence). The V end was cut by 6 bases, the J end by 3 bases, with 16 bases between. The CDR3 loop reads CASSRRLRGTDTQYF. DNA for the CDR3: TGCGCCAGCAGCCGAAGGCTACGGGGAACAGATACGCAGTATTTT.

This clone has only a few counts. The V gene is TRBV6-6, the J gene TRBJ1-5, with D maybe TRBD1 (5 bases). V lost 5 bases, J lost 4 bases, and 9 bases lay in between. Germline assignment: CDR1 MNHNY and CDR2 SVGAGI (reference sequence). The CDR3 totals 13 residues. CDR3 residues: CASSNGGNQPQHF. In DNA form, the CDR3 reads TGTGCCAGCAGTAACGGGGGGAATCAGCCCCAGCATTTT.

The table lists this clone with a count of one. This chain links TRBV5-1 with TRBJ2-6, with no clear D. The CDR3 is 16 residues long. V lost 0 bases and J lost 0, with 7 bases in between. Germline V gene data show CDR1 as SGHRS and CDR2 as YFSETQ. The CDR3 spells CASSLGASSGANVLTF. As DNA, the CDR3 is TGCGCCAGCAGCTTGGGCGCTTCCTCTGGGGCCAACGTCCTGACTTTC.

The chain employs TRBV29-1 and TRBJ2-7; maybe TRBD2 (7 bases). Germline V gene data show CDR1 as SQVTM and CDR2 as ANQGSEA. CDR3 length: 14 residues. Trimming removed 7 bases from V and 5 bases from J, with 21 bases in between. The CDR3 region is CSGRSGGAKNEQYF. The DNA for the CDR3 is TGCAGCGGAAGATCTGGGGGGGCCAAGAACGAGCAGTACTTC.

The chain joins TRBV5-1 to TRBJ1-2, with 8 bases that match TRBD1. The germline gives CDR1 SGHRS, CDR2 YFSETQ. There are 13 residues in the CDR3. V shed 0 bases, J shed 9 bases, and the junction held 4 bases outside the gene matches. The CDR3 here is CASSLDDRGSYTF. The DNA of the CDR3 is TGCGCCAGCAGCTTGGACGACAGGGGAAGCTACACCTTC.

About this clone itself: This sample includes further DNA sequences coding for the same CDR3. The chain joins TRBV5-1 to TRBJ2-3, with 8 bases matching TRBD2. Germline-derived CDR1 and CDR2 are SGHRS and YFSETQ. With V trimmed by 4 bases and J by 1 base, 2 bases remained unmatched. This CDR3 is built from 14 residues. CDR3 sequence: CASSVTSGTDTQYF. CDR3 in DNA: TGCGCCAGCAGCGTGACTAGCGGCACAGATACGCAGTATTTT.